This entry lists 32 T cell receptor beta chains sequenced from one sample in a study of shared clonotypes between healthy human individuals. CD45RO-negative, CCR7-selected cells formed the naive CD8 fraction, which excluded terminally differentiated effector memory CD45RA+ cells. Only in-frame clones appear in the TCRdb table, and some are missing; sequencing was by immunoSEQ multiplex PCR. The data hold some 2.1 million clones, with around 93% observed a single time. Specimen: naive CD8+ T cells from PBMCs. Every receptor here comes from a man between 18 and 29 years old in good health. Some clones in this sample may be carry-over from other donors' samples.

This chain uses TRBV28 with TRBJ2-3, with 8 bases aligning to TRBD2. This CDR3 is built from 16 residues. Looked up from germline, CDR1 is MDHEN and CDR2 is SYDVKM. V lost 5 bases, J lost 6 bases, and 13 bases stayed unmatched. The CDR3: CASSTPPSGPGDTQYF. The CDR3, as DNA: TGTGCCAGCAGTACACCCCCTAGCGGGCCGGGGGATACGCAGTATTTT. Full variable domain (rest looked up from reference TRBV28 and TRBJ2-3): DVKVTQSSRYLVKRTGEKVFLECVQDMDHENMFWYRQDPGLGLRLIYFSYDVKMKEKGDIPEGYSVSREKKERFSLILESASTNQTSMYLCASSTPPSGPGDTQYFGPGTRLTVL.

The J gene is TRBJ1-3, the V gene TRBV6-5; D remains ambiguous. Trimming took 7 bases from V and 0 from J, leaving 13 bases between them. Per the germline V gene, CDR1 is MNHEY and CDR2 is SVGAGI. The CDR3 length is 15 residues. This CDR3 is CASTYLLSSGNTIYF. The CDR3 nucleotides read TGTGCCAGCACTTATCTACTGAGCTCTGGAAACACCATATATTTT.

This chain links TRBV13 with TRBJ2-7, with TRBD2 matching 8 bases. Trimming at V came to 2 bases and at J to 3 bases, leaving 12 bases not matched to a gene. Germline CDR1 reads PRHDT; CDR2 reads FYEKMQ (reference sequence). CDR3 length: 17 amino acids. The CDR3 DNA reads TGTGCCAGCAGCTTATCTTGGCTTCGGGAGGGGGACTACGAGCAGTACTTC. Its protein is CASSLSWLREGDYEQYF. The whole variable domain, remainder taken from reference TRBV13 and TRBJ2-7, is AAGVIQSPRHLIKEKRETATLKCYPIPRHDTVYWYQQGPGQDPQFLISFYEKMQSDKGSIPDRFSAQQFSDYHSELNMSSLELGDSALYFCASSLSWLREGDYEQYFGPGTRLTVT.

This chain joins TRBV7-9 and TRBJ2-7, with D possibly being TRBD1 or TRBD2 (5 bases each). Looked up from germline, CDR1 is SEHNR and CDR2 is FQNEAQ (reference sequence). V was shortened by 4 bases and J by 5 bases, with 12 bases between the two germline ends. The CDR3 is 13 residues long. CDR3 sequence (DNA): TGTGCCAGCAGCTGGCCCGGGACCGACGAGCAGTACTTC. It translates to CASSWPGTDEQYF. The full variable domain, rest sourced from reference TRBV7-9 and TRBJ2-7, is DTGVSQNPRHKITKRGQNVTFRCDPISEHNRLYWYRQTLGQGPEFLTYFQNEAQLEKSRLLSDRFSAERPKGSFSTLEIQRTEQGDSAMYLCASSWPGTDEQYFGPGTRLTVT.

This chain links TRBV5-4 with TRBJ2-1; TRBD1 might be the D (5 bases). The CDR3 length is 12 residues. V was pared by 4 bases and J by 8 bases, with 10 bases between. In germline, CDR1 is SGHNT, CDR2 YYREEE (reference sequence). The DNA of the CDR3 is TGTGCCAGCAGCATGACAGCATATGAGCAGTTCTTC. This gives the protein CASSMTAYEQFF.

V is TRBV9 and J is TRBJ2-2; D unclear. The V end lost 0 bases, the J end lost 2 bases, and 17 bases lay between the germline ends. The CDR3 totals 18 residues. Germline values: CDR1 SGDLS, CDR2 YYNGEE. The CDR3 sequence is CASSVVRTSEINTGELFF. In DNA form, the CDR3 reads TGTGCCAGCAGCGTAGTGAGGACGAGCGAGATTAACACCGGGGAGCTGTTTTTT.

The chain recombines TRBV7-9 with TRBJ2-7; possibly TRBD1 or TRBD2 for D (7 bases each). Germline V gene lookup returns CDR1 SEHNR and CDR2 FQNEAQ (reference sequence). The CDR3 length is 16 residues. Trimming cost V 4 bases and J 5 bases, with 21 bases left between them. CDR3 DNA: TGTGCCAGCAGCTCACAGGGGAGGGGGATTTTGGACGAGCAGTACTTC. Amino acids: CASSSQGRGILDEQYF.

This CDR3 is CASSFIGTGGAQETQYF. The DNA for the CDR3 is TGTGCCAGCAGTTTTATCGGGACCGGGGGTGCCCAAGAGACCCAGTACTTC. This rearrangement joins TRBV27 to TRBJ2-5; perhaps TRBD2 as D (6 bases). Germline CDR1 is MNHEY and CDR2 is SMNVEV (reference sequence). V was shortened by 3 bases and J by 1 base, with 18 bases between the two germline ends. This CDR3 comprises 17 residues.

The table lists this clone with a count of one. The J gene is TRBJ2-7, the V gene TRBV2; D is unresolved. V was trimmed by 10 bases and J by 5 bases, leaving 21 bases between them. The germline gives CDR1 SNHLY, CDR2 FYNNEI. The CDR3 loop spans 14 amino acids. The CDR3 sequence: CAISSGVLSHEQYF. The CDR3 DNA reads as TGTGCCATTTCATCCGGCGTCCTAAGCCACGAGCAGTACTTC.

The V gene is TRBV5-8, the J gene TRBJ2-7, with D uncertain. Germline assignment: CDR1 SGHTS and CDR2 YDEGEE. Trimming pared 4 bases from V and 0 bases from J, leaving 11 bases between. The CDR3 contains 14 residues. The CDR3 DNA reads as TGTGCCAGCAGCCATGGACCCAGCTCCTACGAGCAGTACTTC. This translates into CASSHGPSSYEQYF.

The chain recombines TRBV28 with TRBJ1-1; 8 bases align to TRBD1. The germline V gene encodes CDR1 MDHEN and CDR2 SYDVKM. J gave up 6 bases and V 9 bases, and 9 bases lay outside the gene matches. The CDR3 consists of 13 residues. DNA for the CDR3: TGTGCCAGTGACAGGGGAAAGAAACCTGAAGCTTTCTTT. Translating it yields CASDRGKKPEAFF.

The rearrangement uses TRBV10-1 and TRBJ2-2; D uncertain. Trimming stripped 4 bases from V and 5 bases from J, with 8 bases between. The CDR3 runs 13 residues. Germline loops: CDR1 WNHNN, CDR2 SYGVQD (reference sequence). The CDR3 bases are TGCGCCAGCAGTGTAGAAGTGACCGGGGAGCTGTTTTTT. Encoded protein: CASSVEVTGELFF.

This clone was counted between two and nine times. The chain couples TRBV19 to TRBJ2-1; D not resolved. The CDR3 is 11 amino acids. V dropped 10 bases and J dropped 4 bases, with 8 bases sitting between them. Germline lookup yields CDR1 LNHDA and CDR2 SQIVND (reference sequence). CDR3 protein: CATLTYNEQFF. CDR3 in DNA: TGTGCCACTTTAACGTACAATGAGCAGTTCTTC. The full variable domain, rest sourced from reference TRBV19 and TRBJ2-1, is DGGITQSPKYLFRKEGQNVTLSCEQNLNHDAMYWYRQDPGQGLRLIYYSQIVNDFQKGDIAEGYSVSREKKESFPLTVTSAQKNPTAFYLCATLTYNEQFFGPGTRLTVL.

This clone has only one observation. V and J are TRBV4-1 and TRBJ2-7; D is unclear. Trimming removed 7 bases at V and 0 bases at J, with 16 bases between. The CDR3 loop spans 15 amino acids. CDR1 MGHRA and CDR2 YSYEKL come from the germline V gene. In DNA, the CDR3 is TGCGCCAGCAACCTAGGCCTAACTTCCTCCTACGAGCAGTACTTC. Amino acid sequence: CASNLGLTSSYEQYF.

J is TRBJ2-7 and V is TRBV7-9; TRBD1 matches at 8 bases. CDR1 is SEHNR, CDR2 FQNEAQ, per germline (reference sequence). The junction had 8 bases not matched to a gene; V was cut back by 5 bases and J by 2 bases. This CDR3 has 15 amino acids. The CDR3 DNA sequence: TGTGCCAGCAGCGTCGCGACAGGGGAGCCCTACGAGCAGTACTTC. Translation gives CASSVATGEPYEQYF.

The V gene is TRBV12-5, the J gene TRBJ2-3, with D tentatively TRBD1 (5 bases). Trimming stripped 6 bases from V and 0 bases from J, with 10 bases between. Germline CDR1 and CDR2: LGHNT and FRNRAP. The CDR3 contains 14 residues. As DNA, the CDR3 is TGTGCTAGTGGCCATACAGGTAGCACAGATACGCAGTATTTT. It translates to CASGHTGSTDTQYF.

For the CDR3, the DNA is TGTGCCAGCAGGAGGGGCGGAGGGATCTACGAGCAGTACTTC. Amino acid sequence: CASRRGGGIYEQYF. The chain has TRBV27 and TRBJ2-7, with a tentative D call TRBD2 (6 bases). V dropped 6 bases and J dropped 3 bases, with 15 bases sitting between them. The CDR3 runs 14 residues. Germline loops: CDR1 MNHEY, CDR2 SMNVEV (reference sequence).

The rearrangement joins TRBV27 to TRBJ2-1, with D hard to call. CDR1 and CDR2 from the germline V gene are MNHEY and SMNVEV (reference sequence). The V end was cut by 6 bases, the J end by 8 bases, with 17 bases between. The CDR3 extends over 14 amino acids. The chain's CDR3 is CASSSVLQSDEQFF. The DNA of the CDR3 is TGTGCCAGCAGCTCCGTACTCCAGAGCGATGAGCAGTTCTTC.

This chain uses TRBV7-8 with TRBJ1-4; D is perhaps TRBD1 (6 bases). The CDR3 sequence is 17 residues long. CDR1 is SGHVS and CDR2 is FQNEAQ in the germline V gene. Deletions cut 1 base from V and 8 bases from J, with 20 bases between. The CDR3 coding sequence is TGTGCCAGCAGCTTAGGTCAGGTGTCTATAAGGGGGGAAAAACTGTTTTTT. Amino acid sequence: CASSLGQVSIRGEKLFF.

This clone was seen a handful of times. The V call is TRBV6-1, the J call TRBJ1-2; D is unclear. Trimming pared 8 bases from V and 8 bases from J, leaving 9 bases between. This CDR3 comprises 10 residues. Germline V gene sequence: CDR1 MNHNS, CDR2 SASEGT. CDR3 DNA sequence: TGTGCCAGCCGGGCTTGGGGCTACACCTTC. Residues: CASRAWGYTF.

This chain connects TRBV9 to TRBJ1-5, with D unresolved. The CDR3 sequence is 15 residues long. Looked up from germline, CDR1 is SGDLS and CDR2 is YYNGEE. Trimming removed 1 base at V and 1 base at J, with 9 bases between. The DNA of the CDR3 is TGTGCCAGCAGCGTATCCGGTTTCAGCAATCAGCCCCAGCATTTT. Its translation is CASSVSGFSNQPQHF. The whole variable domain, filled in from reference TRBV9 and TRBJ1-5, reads DSGVTQTPKHLITATGQRVTLRCSPRSGDLSVYWYQQSLDQGLQFLIQYYNGEERAKGNILERFSAQQFPDLHSELNLSSLELGDSALYFCASSVSGFSNQPQHFGDGTRLSIL.

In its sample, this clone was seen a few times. CDR3 nucleotide sequence: TGCGCCAGCAGCCAAGATCCAGGGACTAGCGGATACAATGAGCAGTTCTTC. Protein product: CASSQDPGTSGYNEQFF. The chain links TRBV4-1 to TRBJ2-1, with TRBD2 matching over 11 bases. The CDR3 length is 17 residues. Germline V lookup: CDR1 MGHRA, CDR2 YSYEKL. V gave up 0 bases and J gave up 4 bases; unmatched junction bases: 5.

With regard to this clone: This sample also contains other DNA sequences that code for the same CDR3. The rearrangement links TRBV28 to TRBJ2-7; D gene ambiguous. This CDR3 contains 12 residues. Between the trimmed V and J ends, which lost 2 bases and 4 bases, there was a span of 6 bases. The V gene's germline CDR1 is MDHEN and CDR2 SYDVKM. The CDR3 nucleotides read TGTGCCAGCAGTTTAACAGATTACGAGCAGTACTTC. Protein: CASSLTDYEQYF.

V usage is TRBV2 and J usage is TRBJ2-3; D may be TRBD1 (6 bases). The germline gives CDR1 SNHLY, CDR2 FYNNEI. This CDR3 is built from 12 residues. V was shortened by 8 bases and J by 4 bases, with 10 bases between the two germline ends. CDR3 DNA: TGTGCCAGCCGAGGACAGTCAGATACGCAGTATTTT. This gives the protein CASRGQSDTQYF. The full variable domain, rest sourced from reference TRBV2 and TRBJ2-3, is EPEVTQTPSHQVTQMGQEVILRCVPISNHLYFYWYRQILGQKVEFLVSFYNNEISEKSEIFDDQFSVERPDGSNFTLKIRSTKLEDSAMYFCASRGQSDTQYFGPGTRLTVL.

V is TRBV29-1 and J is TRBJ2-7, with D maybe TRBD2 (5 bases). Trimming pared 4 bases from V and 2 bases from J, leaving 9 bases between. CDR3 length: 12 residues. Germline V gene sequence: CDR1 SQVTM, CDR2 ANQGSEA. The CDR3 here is CSVGGSAYEQYF. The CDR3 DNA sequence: TGCAGCGTTGGAGGGAGCGCCTACGAGCAGTACTTC.

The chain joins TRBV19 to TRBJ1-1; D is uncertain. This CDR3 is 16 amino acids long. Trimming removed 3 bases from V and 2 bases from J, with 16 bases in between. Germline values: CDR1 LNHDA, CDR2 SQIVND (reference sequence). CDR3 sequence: CASSIMGEPSNTEAFF. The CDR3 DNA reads TGTGCCAGTAGTATTATGGGCGAACCCTCAAACACTGAAGCTTTCTTT.

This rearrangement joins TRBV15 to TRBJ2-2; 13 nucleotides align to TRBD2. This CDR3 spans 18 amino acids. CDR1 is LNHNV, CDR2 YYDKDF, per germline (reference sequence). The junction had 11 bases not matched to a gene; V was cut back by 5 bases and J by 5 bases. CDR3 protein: CATSGSRGLAGKTGELFF. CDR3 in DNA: TGTGCCACCAGCGGCAGCCGGGGACTAGCGGGAAAGACCGGGGAGCTGTTTTTT.

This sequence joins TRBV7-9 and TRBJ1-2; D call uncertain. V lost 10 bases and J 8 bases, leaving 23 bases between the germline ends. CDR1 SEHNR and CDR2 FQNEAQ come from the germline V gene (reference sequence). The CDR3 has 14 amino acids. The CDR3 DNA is TGTGCCATCTACCACCCCCGGGGTAGGAAAGGCTACACCTTC. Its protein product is CAIYHPRGRKGYTF. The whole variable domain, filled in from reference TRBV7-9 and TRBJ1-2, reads DTGVSQNPRHKITKRGQNVTFRCDPISEHNRLYWYRQTLGQGPEFLTYFQNEAQLEKSRLLSDRFSAERPKGSFSTLEIQRTEQGDSAMYLCAIYHPRGRKGYTFGSGTRLTVV.

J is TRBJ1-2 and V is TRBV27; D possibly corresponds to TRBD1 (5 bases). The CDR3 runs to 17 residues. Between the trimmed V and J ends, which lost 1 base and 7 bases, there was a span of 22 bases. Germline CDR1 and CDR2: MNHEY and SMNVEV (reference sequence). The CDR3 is CASSLYGRGTAVLGYTF. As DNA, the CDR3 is TGTGCCAGCAGTTTATATGGACGAGGGACGGCGGTACTTGGCTACACCTTC.

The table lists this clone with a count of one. The CDR3 is CASSAGTSDTDEQFF. The CDR3 nucleotides read TGTGCCAGTAGCGCAGGGACTAGTGATACCGATGAGCAGTTCTTC. The chain uses TRBV19 and TRBJ2-1, with 8 bases lining up with TRBD2. The length of the CDR3 is 15 residues. Losses at the gene ends were 6 bases for V and 8 bases for J; bases not matched to a gene: 12. The V gene's germline CDR1 is LNHDA and CDR2 SQIVND (reference sequence).

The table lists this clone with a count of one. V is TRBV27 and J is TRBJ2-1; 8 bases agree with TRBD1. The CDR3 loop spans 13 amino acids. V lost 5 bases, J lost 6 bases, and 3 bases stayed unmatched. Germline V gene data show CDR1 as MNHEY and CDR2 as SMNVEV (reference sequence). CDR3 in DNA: TGTGCCAGCAGTATGGACAGGGCCAATGAGCAGTTCTTC. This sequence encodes CASSMDRANEQFF.

The CDR3, as DNA: TGTGCCAGTCAAGGTGTCTATGGCTACACCTTC. Translated: CASQGVYGYTF. The chain combines TRBV19 with TRBJ1-2; D uncertain. Trimming removed 8 bases from V and 4 bases from J, with 8 bases in between. This CDR3 is 11 amino acids long. From germline, CDR1 is LNHDA and CDR2 SQIVND (reference sequence).